Listed here is a single TCR beta chain. This specimen belongs to a study of blood T cell repertoires in COVID-19. Study summary: Acute-phase and convalescent COVID-19 samples originated in the United States, Italy and Spain. T cells, B-cell-depleted T cells, or PBMCs provided the cDNA or gDNA that served as material.

Original methodology: Estimation of nucleated cell counts relied on the amplification of reference gene primers. Sequenced by immunoSEQ multiplex PCR; TCRdb stores in-frame clones only, minus some. V and J calls plus clone size are reproduced from that table; the DNA served to infer D and trimming. The sample includes roughly 40,000 clones, 76% of them seen just once. Germline CDR1 is LNHDA and CDR2 is SQIVND (reference sequence). Deletions cut 4 bases from V and 0 bases from J, with 12 bases between. The CDR3 runs to 15 residues. This receptor was taken from a man older than 75 with acute or convalescent COVID-19. The chain employs TRBV19 and TRBJ1-1, with D possibly matching TRBD1 (6 bases). The specimen was peripheral blood. CDR3: CASSKETGMNTEAFF. CDR3 DNA: TGTGCCAGTAGTAAGGAGACAGGAATGAACACTGAAGCTTTCTTT.